This TCR beta chain was identified in a study of cytomegalovirus exposure and HLA in healthy donors. Points from the study as a whole: The authors confirmed in vitro that a few CMV-associated chains were specific for CMV antigens.

The PCR ran on 60 Vbeta and 13 Jbeta primers. Only in-frame clones appear in the TCRdb table, and some are missing; sequencing was by immunoSEQ multiplex PCR. The sample lists some 150,000 clones; 80% to 90% were seen once. Germline V gene sequence: CDR1 LNHNV, CDR2 YYDKDF (reference sequence). The ends lost 0 bases at V and 0 bases at J; junction bases unmatched: 2. This CDR3 is built from 15 residues. For this clone: Its antigen is unknown.

This TCR derives from a woman younger than 45 in good health and CMV-seronegative. The chain is built from TRBV15 and TRBJ2-7, with 7 bases matching TRBD2. Specimen: PBMCs. Written as DNA, the CDR3 is TGTGCCACCAGCAGAGAGGGCGGGGGCTCCTACGAGCAGTACTTC. Its translation: CATSREGGGSYEQYF.